This T cell receptor beta chain was identified during a study of shared clonotypes between healthy human individuals. Overall study context: Each donor had three CD4 naive, three CD4 memory, two CD8 naive and one CD8 memory plate.

Here immunoSEQ multiplex PCR was the method, and the copy in TCRdb shows in-frame clones only, minus some. Of 2 million to 2.5 million clones listed, 85% to 95% are singletons. Deletions cut 5 bases from V and 2 bases from J, with 11 bases between. The germline CDR1 and CDR2 sequences are KGHSH and LQKENI. The CDR3 has 14 amino acids. This clonotype was obtained from a man aged 18 to 29 in good health. Some clones in this sample may be carry-over from other donors' samples. This sequence joins TRBV18 and TRBJ2-3; perhaps TRBD1 as D (5 bases). The sample taken for sequencing was naive CD4+ T cells from PBMCs. The subset is: CD45RA+ positively selected. The DNA for the CDR3 is TGTGCCAGCTCAGAAGACAGCCCCACAGATACGCAGTATTTT. It specifies CASSEDSPTDTQYF.